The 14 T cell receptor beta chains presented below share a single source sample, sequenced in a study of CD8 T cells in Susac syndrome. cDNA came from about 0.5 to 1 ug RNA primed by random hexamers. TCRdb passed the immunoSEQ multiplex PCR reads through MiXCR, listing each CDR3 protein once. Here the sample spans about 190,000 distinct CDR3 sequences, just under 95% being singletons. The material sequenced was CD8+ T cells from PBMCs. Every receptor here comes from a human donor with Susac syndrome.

CDR3 in amino acids: CASSDPGVPHYGYTF. CDR3 in DNA: TGTGCCAGCAGTGACCCAGGGGTCCCCCACTATGGCTACACCTTC. The chain joins TRBV2 to TRBJ1-2; possible D gene TRBD1, 6 bases. This CDR3 contains 15 residues. V gave up 3 bases and J gave up 3 bases, with 14 bases separating them. Germline CDR1 SNHLY, CDR2 FYNNEI.

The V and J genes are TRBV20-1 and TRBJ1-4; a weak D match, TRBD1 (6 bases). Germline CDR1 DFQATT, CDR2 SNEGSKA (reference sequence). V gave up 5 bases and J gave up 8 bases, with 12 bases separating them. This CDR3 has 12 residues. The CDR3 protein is CSALRGGEKLFF. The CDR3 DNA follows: TGCAGTGCTCTCAGGGGAGGGGAAAAACTGTTTTTT.

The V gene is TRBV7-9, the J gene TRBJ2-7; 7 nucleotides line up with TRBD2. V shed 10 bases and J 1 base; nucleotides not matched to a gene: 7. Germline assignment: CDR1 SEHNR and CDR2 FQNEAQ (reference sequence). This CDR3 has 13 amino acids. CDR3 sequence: CATIERGSYEQYF. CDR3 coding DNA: TGTGCCACGATTGAGCGGGGATCCTACGAGCAGTACTTC.

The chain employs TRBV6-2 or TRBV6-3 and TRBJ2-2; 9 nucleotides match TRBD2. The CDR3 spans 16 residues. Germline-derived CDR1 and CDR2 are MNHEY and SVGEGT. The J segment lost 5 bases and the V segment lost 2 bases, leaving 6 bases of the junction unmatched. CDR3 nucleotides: TGTGCCAGCAGTTACATGAGCGGGAGGACTACCGGGGAGCTGTTTTTT. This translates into CASSYMSGRTTGELFF.

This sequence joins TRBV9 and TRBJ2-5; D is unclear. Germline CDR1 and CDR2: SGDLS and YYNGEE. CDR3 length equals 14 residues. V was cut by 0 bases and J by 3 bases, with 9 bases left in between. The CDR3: CASSVGSREETQYF. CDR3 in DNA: TGTGCCAGCAGCGTAGGAAGTAGGGAAGAGACCCAGTACTTC.

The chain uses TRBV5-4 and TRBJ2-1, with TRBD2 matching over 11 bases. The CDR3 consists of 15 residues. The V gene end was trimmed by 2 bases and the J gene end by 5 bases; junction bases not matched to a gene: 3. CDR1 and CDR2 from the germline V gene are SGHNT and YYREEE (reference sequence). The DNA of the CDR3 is TGTGCCAGCAGCTTCGCTAGCGGGAGGAACAATGAGCAGTTCTTC. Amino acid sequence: CASSFASGRNNEQFF.

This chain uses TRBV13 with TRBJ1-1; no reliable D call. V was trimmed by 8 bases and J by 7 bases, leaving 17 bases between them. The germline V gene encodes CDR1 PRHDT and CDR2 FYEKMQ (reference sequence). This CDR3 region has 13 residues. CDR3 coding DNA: TGTGCCAGCCGGACTAATGAGAGGAATGAAGCTTTCTTT. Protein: CASRTNERNEAFF.

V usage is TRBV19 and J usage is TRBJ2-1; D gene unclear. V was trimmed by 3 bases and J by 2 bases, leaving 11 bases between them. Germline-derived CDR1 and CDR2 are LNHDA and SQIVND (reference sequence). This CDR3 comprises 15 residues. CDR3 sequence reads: CASSMEPRPYNEQFF. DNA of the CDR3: TGTGCCAGTAGTATGGAACCAAGGCCCTACAATGAGCAGTTCTTC.

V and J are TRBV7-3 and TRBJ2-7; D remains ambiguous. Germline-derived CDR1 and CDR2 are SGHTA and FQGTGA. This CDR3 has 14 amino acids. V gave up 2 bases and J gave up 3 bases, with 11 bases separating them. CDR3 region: CASSLLGDFYEQYF. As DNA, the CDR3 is TGTGCCAGCAGCTTATTAGGCGACTTCTACGAGCAGTACTTC.

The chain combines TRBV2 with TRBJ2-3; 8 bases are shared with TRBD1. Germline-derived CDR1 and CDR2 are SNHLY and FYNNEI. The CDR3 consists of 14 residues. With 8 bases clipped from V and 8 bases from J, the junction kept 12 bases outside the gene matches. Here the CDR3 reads CASEDRALSATQYF. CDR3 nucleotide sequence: TGTGCCAGCGAGGACAGGGCCCTTTCAGCTACGCAGTATTTT.

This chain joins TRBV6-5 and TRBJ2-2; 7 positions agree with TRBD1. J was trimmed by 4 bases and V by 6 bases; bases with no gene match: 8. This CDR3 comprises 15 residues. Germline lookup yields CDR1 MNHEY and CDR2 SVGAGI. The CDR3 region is CASRYGTDITGELFF. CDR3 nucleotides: TGTGCCAGCAGATATGGGACAGACATCACCGGGGAGCTGTTTTTT.

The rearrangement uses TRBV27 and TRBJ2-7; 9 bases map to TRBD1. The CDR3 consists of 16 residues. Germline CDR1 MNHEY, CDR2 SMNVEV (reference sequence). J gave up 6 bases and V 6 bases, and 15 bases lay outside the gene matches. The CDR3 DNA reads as TGTGCCAGCAGGCTCCCCGGGACAGGGCCTTTTGGCGAGCAGTACTTC. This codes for CASRLPGTGPFGEQYF.

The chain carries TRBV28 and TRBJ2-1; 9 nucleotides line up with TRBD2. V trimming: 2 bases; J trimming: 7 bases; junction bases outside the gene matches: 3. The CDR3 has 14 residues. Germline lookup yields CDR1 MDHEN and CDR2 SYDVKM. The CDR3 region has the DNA TGTGCCAGCAGTTTAGCGGGAGGGGAGAATGAGCAGTTCTTC. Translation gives CASSLAGGENEQFF.

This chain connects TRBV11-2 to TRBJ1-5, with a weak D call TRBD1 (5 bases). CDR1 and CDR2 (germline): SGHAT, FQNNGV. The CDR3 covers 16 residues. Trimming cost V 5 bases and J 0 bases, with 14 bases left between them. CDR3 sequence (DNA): TGTGCCAGCAGCCGGCGGGGACGGTATAGCAATCAGCCCCAGCATTTT. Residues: CASSRRGRYSNQPQHF.